This T cell receptor beta chain was recorded in a study of human T cells and chemical hapten exposure. Across the study: The use of 2% DPC on 2 cm by 2 cm of upper inner arm skin constituted sensitization.

Time point specified: patch test 1, 2 weeks after DPC sensitization. Treatment here: therapeutic diphenylcyclopropenone sensitization with weekly scalp DPC. This clonotype was counted between two and nine times. Trimming at V came to 7 bases and at J to 1 base, leaving 8 bases not matched to a gene. The CDR3 contains 14 residues. Germline loops: CDR1 SQVTM, CDR2 ANQGSEA. Separate cDNA molecules received unique molecular identifiers, which the library attached to them. TCRdb recomputed calls from the RACE reads with MiXCR, one row per CDR3 protein. The sample has roughly 100,000 distinct CDR3 sequences; about 10% are singletons.

The input for sequencing was whole blood, taken in connection with sensitization to the hapten diphenylcyclopropenone (DPC). The genes are TRBV29-1 and TRBJ1-2; 8 bases agree with TRBD1. The sequence was obtained from a woman between 35 and 50 years old with alopecia areata. Some clones in this sample may be carry-over from other donors' samples. CDR3 region: CSAEGQGVNYGYTF. CDR3 nucleotides: TGCAGCGCCGAAGGACAGGGAGTTAACTATGGCTACACCTTC.